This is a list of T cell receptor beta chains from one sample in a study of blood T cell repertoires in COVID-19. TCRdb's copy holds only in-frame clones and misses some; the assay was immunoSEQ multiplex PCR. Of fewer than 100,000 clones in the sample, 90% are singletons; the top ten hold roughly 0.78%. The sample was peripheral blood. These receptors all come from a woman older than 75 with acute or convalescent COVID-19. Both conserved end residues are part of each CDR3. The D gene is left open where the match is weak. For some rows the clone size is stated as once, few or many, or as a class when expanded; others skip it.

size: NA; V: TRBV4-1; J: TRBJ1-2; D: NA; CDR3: CASSQGRGINYGYTF; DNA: TGCGCCAGCAGCCAAGGAAGGGGAATTAACTATGGCTACACCTTC
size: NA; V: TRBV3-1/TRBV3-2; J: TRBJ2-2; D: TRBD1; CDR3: CASSQRYWDRGIREDTGELFF; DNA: TGTGCCAGCAGCCAAAGGTACTGGGACAGGGGGATTCGTGAGGACACCGGGGAGCTGTTTTTT
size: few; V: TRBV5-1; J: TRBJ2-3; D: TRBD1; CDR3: CASSLDGQGTDTQYF; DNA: TGCGCCAGCAGCTTGGACGGACAGGGAACAGATACGCAGTATTTT
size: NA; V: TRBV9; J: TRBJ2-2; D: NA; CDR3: CASSGTSDSLELFF; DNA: TGTGCCAGCAGCGGGACCTCGGACTCCTTGGAGCTGTTTTTT
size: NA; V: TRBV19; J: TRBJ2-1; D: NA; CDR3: CASSIGKSYNEQFF; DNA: TGTGCCAGTAGTATCGGGAAAAGTTACAATGAGCAGTTCTTC
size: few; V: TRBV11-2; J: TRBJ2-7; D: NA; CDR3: CASSLFGGPSSYEQYF; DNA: TGTGCCAGCAGCTTATTCGGGGGGCCAAGCTCCTACGAGCAGTACTTC
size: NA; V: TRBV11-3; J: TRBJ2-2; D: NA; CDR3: CASSLTSSTGELFF; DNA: TGTGCCAGCAGCCTAACTAGCTCCACCGGGGAGCTGTTTTTT
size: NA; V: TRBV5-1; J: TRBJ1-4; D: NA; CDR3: CASSNEGHGLEKLFF; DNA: TGCGCCAGCAGCAATGAGGGACATGGGCTTGAAAAACTGTTTTTT
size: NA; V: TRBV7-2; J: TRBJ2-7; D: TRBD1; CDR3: CASSLSGPGQGGRHEQYF; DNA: TGTGCCAGCAGCTTAAGCGGACCGGGACAGGGAGGTCGCCACGAGCAGTACTTC
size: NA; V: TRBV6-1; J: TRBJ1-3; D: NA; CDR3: CASSEHLSSGNTIYF; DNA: TGTGCCAGCAGTGAACACTTAAGCTCTGGAAACACCATATATTTT
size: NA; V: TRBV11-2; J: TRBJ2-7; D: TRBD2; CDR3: CASSPTSGVGSSYEQYF; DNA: TGTGCCAGCAGCCCAACTAGCGGGGTGGGCAGTTCCTACGAGCAGTACTTC
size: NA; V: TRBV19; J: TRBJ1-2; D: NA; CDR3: CASISATDNYGYTF; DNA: TGTGCCAGTATCTCGGCCACAGATAACTATGGCTACACCTTC
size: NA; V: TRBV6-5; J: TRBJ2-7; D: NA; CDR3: CASNSVGPYEQYF; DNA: TGTGCCAGCAACTCGGTGGGCCCCTACGAGCAGTACTTC
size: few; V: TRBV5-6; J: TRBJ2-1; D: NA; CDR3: CASSRPGTRTINEQFF; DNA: TGTGCCAGCAGCAGACCGGGAACACGAACCATCAATGAGCAGTTCTTC
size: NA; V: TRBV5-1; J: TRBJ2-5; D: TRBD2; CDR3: CASSRDASGSRETQYF; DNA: TGCGCCAGCAGCAGAGACGCTAGCGGGAGCCGGGAGACCCAGTACTTC